This T cell receptor beta chain derives from a study of blood T cell repertoires in COVID-19 (dated by TCRdb to about 2020). Study-wide context: The collaborator samples originated in the United States, Italy and Spain and spanned the acute and convalescent phases of COVID-19. The sample metadata nearly always contained a de-identified subject ID, COVID-19 status, age in years and sex. The repertoires were released in a freely available public database meant as a resource for research on the immune response to SARS-CoV-2. Samples came from the ongoing ImmuneRACE study (first 160 participants) plus 1,254 subjects from 6 global collaborators. HLA class I and class II types, where available, came from metadata supplied by the sample provider rather than from assay-based typing. Deeply sampled blood TCRbeta repertoires from subjects exposed to, actively infected with, or recovered from COVID-19 were included in the dataset. The material from the prospective study consisted of cDNA or gDNA derived from T cells, B-cell-depleted T cells, or PBMCs. The study at large found these results: How much clinical and demographic metadata was included differed by source and by participant, and the metadata was provided uncurated.

V gives up 3 bases and J gives up 0 bases, and the segment between their germline ends measures 10 bases. Reading the germline V gene gives CDR1 SGHVS and CDR2 FNYEAQ. The CDR3 covers 15 residues, taking in both the cysteine and the phenylalanine. Only the CDR3 part of the read is kept: 45 bases, read in frame from the first base. Details on this clone: What antigen it recognizes has not been identified. Base qualities are not provided; no much larger clone lies one nucleotide away.

The immunoSEQ Assay, a bias-controlled multiplex PCR, was used to amplify TCRbeta CDR3 regions from genomic DNA. Per the source publication's procedure: The number of nucleated cells in each sample was estimated from the amplification of reference gene primers within the assay. Sequence reads were collapsed and filtered to measure the absolute abundance of every unique TCRbeta CDR3 rearrangement. For each sample, productive Simpson clonality was calculated as the square root of Simpson's diversity index across productive rearrangements. Here the immuneACCESS table is served through TCRdb, limited to in-frame sequences with V and J called. Missing clones are a known gap in these copies; in checked studies unresolved V genes cover under half, and the rest lacks a known reason. The DNA was the basis for D and trimming; V, J and clone size are from that table. The sample records 53,000 or so clones, roughly 90% of which are singletons. The ten top clones hold roughly 2.7% of the sample.

Each collaborating institution followed its own protocols to collect whole blood in K2EDTA tubes. For TCRbeta analysis, collaborators shipped samples as frozen whole blood, isolated PBMCs, or DNA extracted from either of those sample types. Sequencing was done on a sample of peripheral blood. The sequence was collected from a man older than 75 with acute or convalescent COVID-19. Recombination linked TRBV7-6 to TRBJ2-3; a tentative D call is TRBD2 (7 bases match). CDR3 protein: CASSFGGASTDTQYF. In nucleotides, the sequence is TGTGCCAGCAGCTTTGGGGGGGCCAGCACAGATACGCAGTATTTT.